A single sample gave rise to the 20 T cell receptor beta chains below, sequenced in a study of shared clonotypes between healthy human individuals (dated by TCRdb to 2020 to 2022). Receptor amplification or capture employed the immunoSEQ multiplex PCR assay. TCRdb obtained this table from immuneACCESS and retained in-frame rearrangements with V and J assigned. These tables miss some clones; where compared with another copy, unresolved V genes account for less than half of the shortfall, and the remainder is unexplained. The sample table shows over a million clones, and around 78% are seen once. The ten top clones hold roughly 0.57% of the sample. The sequenced sample consisted of memory CD4+ T cells from PBMCs. According to the study, the label for this sample's cell subset or site signals: CD45RA-negative fraction. These receptors came from a man younger than 30 in good health. Some clones in this sample may be carry-over from other donors' samples.

CDR3 sequence: CASQKDRSSYEQYF. The CDR3 DNA reads as TGTGCCAGCCAGAAAGACAGGAGCTCCTACGAGCAGTACTTC. The V gene is TRBV19, the J gene TRBJ2-7, with a weak D call TRBD1 (6 bases). Between the trimmed V and J ends, which lost 9 bases and 0 bases, there was a span of 15 bases. CDR3 size: 14 residues. From germline, CDR1 is LNHDA and CDR2 SQIVND (reference sequence).

This rearrangement joins TRBV7-9 to TRBJ1-2; 7 bases line up with TRBD1. Germline V lookup: CDR1 SEHNR, CDR2 FQNEAQ (reference sequence). This CDR3 has 14 amino acids. The trim removed 5 bases at V and 6 bases at J, leaving 9 bases unmatched. The CDR3: CASSMRTGFDGYTF. Here the CDR3 DNA reads TGTGCCAGCAGCATGAGGACAGGATTCGATGGCTACACCTTC.

The chain recombines TRBV6-5 with TRBJ2-1; 12 bases map to TRBD2. This CDR3 contains 13 residues. V trimming: 2 bases; J trimming: 15 bases; junction bases outside the gene matches: 5. Per the germline V gene, CDR1 is MNHEY and CDR2 is SVGAGI. The CDR3 nucleotides read TGTGCCAGCAGTTACCGACTAGCGGGGGTAGCGTTCTTC. Its protein is CASSYRLAGVAFF.

The chain recombines TRBV4-1 with TRBJ2-2, with a weak D call TRBD1 (6 bases). V was pared by 2 bases and J by 6 bases, with 13 bases between. Germline V gene data show CDR1 as MGHRA and CDR2 as YSYEKL. The CDR3 sequence is 15 residues long. The CDR3 protein is CASSQLGTLAGELFF. The CDR3 DNA reads TGCGCCAGCAGCCAACTCGGGACATTAGCCGGGGAGCTGTTTTTT.

The chain carries TRBV9 and TRBJ2-3; 9 bases fit TRBD2. The CDR3 consists of 16 residues. Germline lookup yields CDR1 SGDLS and CDR2 YYNGEE. V was pared by 4 bases and J by 2 bases, with 8 bases of the junction left unmatched. The CDR3 region is CASSSGASGNTDTQYF. Here the CDR3 DNA reads TGTGCCAGCAGCTCTGGGGCTAGCGGGAACACAGATACGCAGTATTTT.

In DNA, the CDR3 is TGCAGCGTTCGGACTAGCGGGGCTACCACAGATACGCAGTATTTT. Protein sequence: CSVRTSGATTDTQYF. J is TRBJ2-3 and V is TRBV29-1; 12 nucleotides line up with TRBD2. This CDR3 contains 15 residues. The V gene's germline CDR1 is SQVTM and CDR2 ANQGSEA. V trimming: 5 bases; J trimming: 2 bases; junction bases outside the gene matches: 5.

Of note for this clone: It differs at one base from a far larger clone, so likely a read error. The rearrangement joins TRBV11-1 to TRBJ2-2; 8 positions agree with TRBD1. CDR1 is SGHAT and CDR2 is FQDESV in the germline V gene (reference sequence). The CDR3 consists of 16 residues. CDR3 in amino acids: CASSLDGQGSTEELFF. CDR3 DNA: TGTGCCAGCAGCTTAGACGGACAGGGAAGCACCGAGGAGCTGTTTTTT.

The CDR3 region is CASSFLAGGGTDTQYF. The CDR3 bases are TGTGCCAGCAGCTTCCTAGCGGGAGGGGGCACAGATACGCAGTATTTT. The genes are TRBV5-4 and TRBJ2-3; 12 bases align to TRBD2. Trimming cost V 2 bases and J 1 base; bases outside gene matches: 2. CDR3 length: 16 amino acids. Germline V CDR1 and CDR2: SGHNT, YYREEE (reference sequence). The full variable domain, in which reference TRBV5-4 and TRBJ2-3 provide the parts outside the CDR3, is ETGVTQSPTHLIKTRGQQVTLRCSSQSGHNTVSWYQQALGQGPQFIFQYYREEENGRGNFPPRFSGLQFPNYSSELNVNALELDDSALYLCASSFLAGGGTDTQYFGPGTRLTVL.

This rearrangement joins TRBV30 to TRBJ1-6; D gene unclear. This CDR3 has 13 amino acids. The V gene's germline CDR1 is GTSNPN and CDR2 SVGIG (reference sequence). V shed 2 bases and J shed 7 bases, with 9 bases lying between them. The CDR3 DNA sequence: TGTGCCTGGAGTCGGGGTTGGAATTCACCCCTCCACTTT. Translating it yields CAWSRGWNSPLHF.

The chain has TRBV7-8 and TRBJ2-5, with no clear D. Trimming left V 1 base short and J 7 bases short, with 4 bases between. This CDR3 spans 11 amino acids. The V gene's germline CDR1 is SGHVS and CDR2 FQNEAQ. CDR3 sequence: CASSLDSTQYF. The CDR3 DNA sequence: TGTGCCAGCAGCTTAGATTCGACCCAGTACTTC.

The V and J genes are TRBV5-4 and TRBJ2-7; possibly TRBD1 for D (5 bases). Between the trimmed V and J ends, which lost 2 bases and 5 bases, there was a span of 11 bases. Germline CDR1 is SGHNT and CDR2 is YYREEE (reference sequence). The CDR3 has 13 residues. The CDR3 region is CASSFVIGDEQYF. CDR3 nucleotides: TGTGCCAGCAGCTTCGTTATAGGGGACGAGCAGTACTTC. Full variable domain (rest looked up from reference TRBV5-4 and TRBJ2-7): ETGVTQSPTHLIKTRGQQVTLRCSSQSGHNTVSWYQQALGQGPQFIFQYYREEENGRGNFPPRFSGLQFPNYSSELNVNALELDDSALYLCASSFVIGDEQYFGPGTRLTVT.

The chain employs TRBV18 and TRBJ2-2; maybe TRBD2 (6 bases). There are 14 residues in the CDR3. Germline CDR1 and CDR2: KGHSH and LQKENI. V lost 8 bases and J lost 4, with 14 bases in between. CDR3 sequence: CASAGTAPTGELFF. The CDR3 coding sequence is TGTGCCAGCGCCGGGACTGCCCCCACCGGGGAGCTGTTTTTT.

This sequence joins TRBV6-4 and TRBJ2-5; D may correspond to TRBD1 or TRBD2 (5 bases each). V was clipped by 0 bases and J by 4 bases, with 6 bases between them. Germline-derived CDR1 and CDR2 are MRHNA and SNTAGT. The CDR3 sequence is 13 residues long. CDR3 bases: TGTGCCAGCAGTGACTCGAGGGGAGAGACCCAGTACTTC. Translation gives CASSDSRGETQYF.

The genes are TRBV5-4 and TRBJ2-5, with 14 bases that match TRBD2. This CDR3 contains 16 residues. V shed 4 bases, J shed 6 bases, and the junction held 8 bases outside the gene matches. Germline values: CDR1 SGHNT, CDR2 YYREEE (reference sequence). Written as DNA, the CDR3 is TGTGCCAGCAGCGAACCGGGACTAGCGGGAGTCAAGACCCAGTACTTC. Its translation: CASSEPGLAGVKTQYF. Based on the CDR3 plus reference TRBV5-4 and TRBJ2-5, the full variable domain is ETGVTQSPTHLIKTRGQQVTLRCSSQSGHNTVSWYQQALGQGPQFIFQYYREEENGRGNFPPRFSGLQFPNYSSELNVNALELDDSALYLCASSEPGLAGVKTQYFGPGTRLLVL.

This sequence joins TRBV27 and TRBJ1-6, with TRBD1 as a possible D gene (5 bases). Germline loops: CDR1 MNHEY, CDR2 SMNVEV (reference sequence). The CDR3 length is 14 residues. V lost 6 bases and J lost 8, with 14 bases in between. The CDR3: CASRWAGRDSPLHF. The DNA of the CDR3 is TGTGCCAGCAGATGGGCAGGGCGAGATTCACCCCTCCACTTT.

The V call is TRBV2, the J call TRBJ1-5, with D hard to call. CDR3 length equals 14 residues. Germline CDR1 reads SNHLY; CDR2 reads FYNNEI. The germline V and J ends were trimmed by 8 bases and 8 bases, with 19 bases remaining between them. CDR3 sequence reads: CASRRASGQEPQHF. CDR3 nucleotides: TGTGCCAGCCGACGGGCCTCGGGCCAGGAGCCCCAGCATTTT.

The chain uses TRBV28 and TRBJ1-1; D uncertain. The CDR3 has 12 residues. Trimming stripped 7 bases from V and 3 bases from J, with 9 bases between. In germline, CDR1 is MDHEN, CDR2 SYDVKM. CDR3 sequence: CASTRLDTEAFF. CDR3 sequence (DNA): TGTGCCAGCACCCGCTTGGACACTGAAGCTTTCTTT.

The table lists this clone with a count of one. The rearrangement uses TRBV18 and TRBJ1-1; TRBD1 matches 9 bases. The V gene's germline CDR1 is KGHSH and CDR2 LQKENI. V shed 5 bases, J shed 1 base, and the junction held 2 bases outside the gene matches. The CDR3 is 14 residues long. This CDR3 is CASSVGQGNTEAFF. DNA of the CDR3: TGTGCCAGCTCAGTGGGACAGGGGAACACTGAAGCTTTCTTT.

This chain connects TRBV28 to TRBJ2-7; a possible D gene is TRBD2 (6 bases). Looked up from germline, CDR1 is MDHEN and CDR2 is SYDVKM. V lost 6 bases to trimming and J lost 7 bases, with 19 bases between them. The CDR3 covers 14 residues. CDR3 protein: CASSDRLEREEQYF. CDR3 in DNA: TGTGCCAGCAGCGATCGACTAGAAAGGGAAGAGCAGTACTTC. Full variable domain (outside the CDR3, taken from reference TRBV28 and TRBJ2-7): DVKVTQSSRYLVKRTGEKVFLECVQDMDHENMFWYRQDPGLGLRLIYFSYDVKMKEKGDIPEGYSVSREKKERFSLILESASTNQTSMYLCASSDRLEREEQYFGPGTRLTVT.

This clone occurred once. The rearrangement uses TRBV12-5 and TRBJ1-5; 7 nucleotides agree with TRBD1. The germline V gene encodes CDR1 LGHNT and CDR2 FRNRAP. The CDR3 has 17 residues. Trimming removed 6 bases from V and 2 bases from J; junction bases left unmatched: 13. CDR3 amino acids: CASGPGTGVGGNQPQHF. In DNA, the CDR3 is TGTGCTAGTGGACCCGGTACAGGGGTGGGGGGCAATCAGCCCCAGCATTTT.